This T cell receptor beta chain was sequenced during a study of cytomegalovirus exposure and HLA in healthy donors (dated by TCRdb to about 2017). In terms of the full investigation: An earlier analysis of approximately 640 of the donors reported 276 Gb of sequence data and 120 million or so unique TCR beta sequences from roughly 180 million T cells. Roughly 300 gigabases of sequencing data and 80 million or so unique TCR sequences were included in an early release covering roughly 600 HLA-typed donors. A separate validation cohort of 100 to 150 different subjects was used in addition to the roughly 640-subject first cohort. The aim of the study was to test whether cataloging public T cell receptors could identify signatures of past pathogen exposure. A later genetic analysis used genome-wide SNP genotypes for about 60% of the 666 donors, treating that subset as a discovery cohort. In the later analysis, no new phenotypic data were used to find candidate immune exposures; instead, reliance was placed on TCR beta sequences and their occurrence across donors. The number of typed donors differed by locus: about 620-640 for A, B, C, DRB1 and DQB1; approximately 540 for DQA1; approximately 610 for DPA1; and roughly 450 for DPB1. All discovery cohort repertoires had been generated using a single sequencing platform. The genetic ancestry cluster associated with self-reported Caucasian donors included 80% to 90% of the roughly 400 genotyped donors. To study patterns of TCR occurrence, a later analysis re-analyzed previously published TCR beta repertoires from 666 donors and added high-resolution HLA genotyping. Donor age, sex, ethnicity and CMV serostatus were compiled together with the repertoire data. The study combined high-throughput TCR immunosequencing, statistical association of individual TCRs with disease status, and machine learning to predict cytomegalovirus infection status. Using immunosequencing, the study profiled T cell repertoires from about 620 subjects and related those repertoires to cytomegalovirus serostatus. Both class I and class II loci were covered by HLA typing, at four-digit resolution. Several DR-DQ haplotypes were handled as single units for association and clustering because linkage in the cohort was strong. On average, over 200,000 unique TCR beta nucleotide sequences were sequenced per donor among several hundred genotyped donors of the cohort, with approximately 18% of those sequences being non-productive. To decide whether each TCR beta V gene segment behaved as functional or pseudogenic, an earlier analysis of some 570 of the donors relied on high-throughput TCR beta sequencing.

Receptor libraries were prepared by the immunoSEQ multiplex PCR assay. For the multiplex PCR, a mixture combining 60 forward primers for TCR Vbeta segments and 13 reverse primers for TCR Jbeta segments was used. The CDR3 region of rearranged TCR beta genes was amplified from genomic DNA by a multiplex PCR assay. The Illumina HiSeq System was used to sequence the amplified TCR beta libraries as 87-base-pair reads. In the paper's pipeline: Across the 670 or so repertoires, a later analysis counted roughly 77 million unique TCR beta chains, around 11 million of which were shared by at least two donors. Raw reads were error-corrected and collapsed into unique sequences with a nearest-neighbor algorithm that merged closely related sequences to remove PCR and sequencing errors. To assign V, D and J gene segments, CDR3 sequences were aligned to IMGT reference sequences. For a sequence to be retained, a match of at least six nucleotides was required to both a V gene segment and a J gene segment. Rearrangements were called productive when the CDR3 lacked stop codons and stayed in frame with V and J; all others were non-productive. Following IMGT convention, CDR3 was defined as the stretch from the second conserved V-encoded cysteine to the conserved J-encoded phenylalanine. The earlier analysis of 587 of the donors excluded sequences that lacked an unambiguous match to a single V gene segment. An earlier analysis of under 750 of the donors called V segments functional above 56.7% productive rearrangements and segregating when the between-donor standard deviation exceeded 5%. To diagnose cytomegalovirus status from the catalog of TCR beta chain sequences, a statistical classification framework was built. A later analysis assigned V and J genes by comparing TCR nucleotide sequences with IMGT/GENE-DB human TR gene sequences. Using the TCRdist pipeline, a later analysis assigned CDR3 sequences along with most-parsimonious VDJ recombination scenarios. A later analysis defined each TCR beta chain by its CDR3 amino acid sequence plus V-gene family, and excluded reads lacking a unique V-gene family. As a way to deal with suspected cross-contamination and a sequencing artifact, a later analysis dropped 640 or so nucleotide sequences that were highly shared and had low generation probability. For each public chain, a later analysis derived a clonal expansion index from normalized ranks of inferred template counts within each repertoire. A later analysis computed generation probabilities with a VDJ recombination model fitted to out-of-frame rearrangements, and checked the results against IGoR. Hypergeometric tests were used in a later analysis to score TCR-TCR, TCR-HLA and TCR-CMV co-occurrence, with a repertoire-size bias correction applied to the TCR pairs. To estimate false discovery rates, a later analysis permuted the HLA or CMV assignments 20 times. In a later analysis, co-occurring TCRs were grouped with DBSCAN, and TCRdist sequence similarity was added when clustering was performed within HLA-allele-positive subsets. Repertoires with fewer than 30,000 or more than 120,000 public chains, plus five repertoires with anomalous nucleotide sharing, were excluded from co-occurrence clustering. Here the immuneACCESS table is served through TCRdb, limited to in-frame sequences with V and J called. Missing clones are a known gap in these copies; in checked studies unresolved V genes cover under half, and the rest lacks a known reason. That table is the source of V, J and clone size, and D and trimming were worked out from the DNA. Here the sample has about 120,000 clones; around 74% occur a single time. About 30% of the sample lies in the top ten.

In total, more than 500 healthy bone marrow donors made up the cohort. Cohort members were all nominally healthy when sampled, although unrecorded immune exposures were likely present. The donor was CMV seropositive and was included in the group of approximately 300 seropositive cohort members. A peripheral blood sample was provided by each donor, and peripheral blood mononuclear cells were used for TCR beta sequencing. The Qiagen DNeasy Blood Extraction Kit was used to extract genomic DNA from the blood cell samples. The paper's findings and limits, for the study overall: In a later analysis, HLA-associated TCR beta chains were found to be more clonally expanded and to have lower generation probabilities than equally common non-associated chains. According to a later analysis, parvovirus B19, influenza, CMV and Epstein-Barr virus appeared linked to several top co-occurrence clusters. An earlier analysis of several hundred of the donors showed that most TCR beta V segments appeared in productive rearrangements either about 87% or about 30% of the time, which broadly matched IMGT annotations. According to a later analysis, most CMV-associated TCR beta chains appeared to be HLA-restricted, and the HLA associations seemed to be driven largely by CMV exposure. A further reported finding was that TCR beta sequences accurately predicted the HLA-A and HLA-B alleles for most subjects in the first cohort. Compared with the roughly 720-donor mean, donors in an Asian-associated ancestry cluster had fewer N-insertions in productive TCRs, according to a later genetic analysis. The only immune exposure information available for the cohort was CMV serostatus. Because HLA typing was missing for some donors at each locus, association tests included only the typed subset. Specific HLA alleles were associated with 15,000 to 20,000 TCR beta sequences at a false discovery rate of 0.05 in a later analysis. The cohort was sequenced for TCR beta chains only, and without alpha or paired-chain data the features that could be detected were limited. According to the authors, the approach could potentially be generalized to other disease states and immunological phenotypes. Some 16 rarely observed V segments, including chromosome 9 orphons, were excluded from the earlier analysis of a few hundred of the donors because counts were too low. An association between a missense DCLRE1C variant and V-gene and J-gene trimming of TCR beta chains was found in a later genetic analysis and replicated in an independent cohort. In vitro tests confirmed that a few of the cytomegalovirus-associated TCR beta chains recognize cytomegalovirus antigens. While some public TCRs were present in many individuals, most TCR sequences turned up only very rarely across donors. A total of 164 TCR beta chains were listed by the study as associated with cytomegalovirus. The sequencing pipeline was judged likely to have produced a cluster of highly shared sequence variants as a technical artifact. In a later analysis, the rate of TCR association differed among HLA loci, with DRB1 alleles having the most associated TCRs and HLA-C alleles having the fewest. Roughly uniform sequencing depth across donors was assumed in presence/absence analyses, although this assumption may not hold. Some IMGT-functional V segments, including TRBV6-2 and TRBV6-3, could not be distinguished by the 87-base-pair reads and were therefore excluded. When HLA alleles, especially DR and DQ, strongly co-occurred, TCR associations were difficult to assign to individual alleles. Correlated functional status among segregating V segments might be attributable to linkage disequilibrium, but an unknown experimental factor could not be ruled out. The classifier was reported to diagnose cytomegalovirus status with high specificity and sensitivity in both the original and validation cohorts.

The trim is 4 bases for V and 2 bases for J, with a gap of 11 bases between the germline ends. The CDR3 contains 13 residues, cysteine and phenylalanine counted. The entry retains the CDR3 DNA only, 39 bases that are in frame from base 1. From a lookup of the germline V gene (reference sequence), CDR1 and CDR2 are GTSNPN and SVGIG. A note on this clone: This clone's antigen is unknown. Per-base qualities were not stored, and no clone one base away is much larger.

The clonotype originates from a man aged 55 to 70 in good health and CMV-seropositive. Sequencing was performed on PBMCs. This sequence uses TRBV30 and TRBJ2-5; possibly the D gene is TRBD1, per 6 matching bases. The DNA sequence is as follows: TGTGCCTGGATGCAGGGGAGACAAGAGACCCAGTACTTC. Protein translation: CAWMQGRQETQYF.